The clone carrying this TCR beta chain was counted at least ten times. The antigen remains undetermined. Germline CDR1 and CDR2: SQVTM and ANQGSEA. Trimming took 4 bases from V and 6 from J, leaving 20 bases between them. This CDR3 is 15 amino acids long. A modified ARM-PCR protocol with three rounds of nested PCR amplified TCRbeta. One entry per CDR3 protein results from TCRdb running MiXCR on the multiplex PCR reads. In the table there are roughly 82,000 distinct CDR3 sequences, 76% of which are singletons. The sample is drawn from a study of tumor and adjacent non-tumor tissue in lung cancer. Study context: Patients were aged roughly 30 to 76, nine to eleven men and about 5 women, stage I to III.

Study-wide findings and caveats: TCR diversity was significantly greater in tumor than normal lung tissue. Normal lung showed higher cumulative top 100 clone frequency than tumor.

RNA was extracted from bulk tissue without any cell sorting. This non-tumor lung sample came from over 3 cm beyond the tumor edge. Donors were chemotherapy-naive, newly diagnosed lung cancer surgical patients in China, August–November 2014. The material sequenced was distant non-tumor lung tissue. The TCR comes from a woman between 50 and 59 years old with non-small cell lung cancer. The V call is TRBV29-1, the J call TRBJ2-3; D might be TRBD1 (6 bases). The CDR3 region is CSVAGSVGAGDTQYF. Here the CDR3 DNA reads TGCAGCGTTGCTGGGTCGGTGGGGGCAGGTGATACGCAGTATTTT.